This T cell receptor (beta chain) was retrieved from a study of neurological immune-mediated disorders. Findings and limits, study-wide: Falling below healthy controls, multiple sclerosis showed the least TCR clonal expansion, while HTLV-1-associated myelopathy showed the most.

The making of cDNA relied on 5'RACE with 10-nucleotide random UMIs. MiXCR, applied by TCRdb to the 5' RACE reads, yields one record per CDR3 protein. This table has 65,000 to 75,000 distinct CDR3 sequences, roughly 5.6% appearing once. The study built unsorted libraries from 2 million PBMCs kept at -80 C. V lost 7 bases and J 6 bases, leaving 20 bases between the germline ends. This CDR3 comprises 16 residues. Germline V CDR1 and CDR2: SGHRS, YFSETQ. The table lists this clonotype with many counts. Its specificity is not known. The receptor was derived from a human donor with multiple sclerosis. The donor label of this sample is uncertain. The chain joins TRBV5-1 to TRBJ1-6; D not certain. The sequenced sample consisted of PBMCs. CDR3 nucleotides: TGCGCCAGCGCCGGCGGGCTGGGAGTTCTTAATTCACCCCTCCACTTT. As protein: CASAGGLGVLNSPLHF.